The clone carrying this T cell receptor (beta chain) was counted ten times or more. Its antigen is unknown. Trimming stripped 3 bases from V and 4 bases from J, with 17 bases between. The CDR3 has 15 amino acids. The germline V gene has CDR1 DFQATT and CDR2 SNEGSKA (reference sequence). A TCRbeta library incorporating unique molecular identifiers was prepared. TCRdb analysed the PCR reads with MiXCR anew, one entry per CDR3 protein. The sample carries 550,000 to 600,000 distinct CDR3 sequences, 20% to 25% recorded once. This record comes from a study of T-cell reconstitution after alpha-beta-depleted transplantation in children. Study-level findings and limits: Certain patients had high TCRbeta diversity at day 60, and it came from recipient T cells and thymic progenitors that survived. Expanded clones from the graft, numbering several hundred, reportedly supplied alpha-beta T cells about two months after transplant. Newly produced T cells mostly provided counts and TCRbeta diversity after one year, as hyperexpanded clones declined.

This sequence joins TRBV20-1 and TRBJ2-3, with D possibly TRBD1 on 6 matching bases. The specimen comprised PBMCs, mostly from graft donor cells, sampled 360 days after TCRalphabeta/CD19-depleted stem cell transplant. This receptor was identified in a boy in the first two years of life who had a stem cell transplant for acute myeloid leukemia, so the T cells may come from the graft donor. CDR3 loop: CSARLGRSGADTQYF. CDR3 sequence (DNA): TGCAGTGCTAGGCTGGGCAGGTCAGGGGCAGATACGCAGTATTTT.